The clone carrying this T cell receptor (beta chain) has only a few counts. No antigen is known for it. This table comes from immunoSEQ multiplex PCR, and its TCRdb copy is limited to in-frame clones, with some not included. Of over 35,000 clones listed, more than 65% are singletons. CFSE-dim autoproliferating and CFSE-high non-proliferating T cells from unstimulated culture were sequenced separately. Replicate wells were pooled after approximately seven days of stimulus-free culture of more than 45 million CFSE-labeled PBMCs. PBMCs were labeled with around 0.55 uM CFSE and cultured without exogenous stimuli. This record comes from a study of memory B cells and T cells in multiple sclerosis. The germline CDR1 and CDR2 sequences are MNHEY and SVGAGI. CDR3 size: 15 residues. Between the trimmed V and J ends, which lost 2 bases and 7 bases, there was a span of 17 bases.

The receptor's source is a human donor with multiple sclerosis. The chain links TRBV6-5 to TRBJ1-2; D ambiguous. What was sequenced was PBMCs from blood kept in culture. The CDR3 DNA reads TGTGCCAGCAGTTACGATGCCGGACGCGTGCGTGGCTACACCTTC. This translates into CASSYDAGRVRGYTF.